This entry lists 7 T cell receptor beta chains sequenced from one sample in a study of shared clonotypes between healthy human individuals. Profiled with immunoSEQ multiplex PCR; TCRdb holds only in-frame clones, not every one. Of roughly 1,500,000 clones in the sample, 95% to 99% are singletons; the top ten hold about 0.42%. Sequenced input: naive CD4+ T cells sorted from blood. As for subset: CD45RA+ positively selected. Every receptor here comes from a man aged 25 to 45 in good health.

The chain couples TRBV5-1 to TRBJ2-1; no definite D call. Trimming removed 4 bases at V and 2 bases at J, with 13 bases between. Germline values: CDR1 SGHRS, CDR2 YFSETQ. This CDR3 is 15 amino acids long. The CDR3 sequence: CASSVSLQAYNEQFF. The CDR3 DNA reads TGCGCCAGCAGCGTAAGCCTCCAGGCCTACAATGAGCAGTTCTTC.

The rearrangement uses TRBV5-4 and TRBJ1-2, with unresolved D. V was trimmed by 0 bases and J by 5 bases, leaving 20 bases between them. The CDR3 totals 17 residues. The germline CDR1 and CDR2 sequences are SGHNT and YYREEE (reference sequence). In nucleotides, the CDR3 is TGTGCCAGCAGCTTGGCAACAATAGGGCAGGACGCTTATGGCTACACCTTC. Translation gives CASSLATIGQDAYGYTF.

V is TRBV5-1 and J is TRBJ2-2; weak D call: TRBD2 (5 bases). Germline assignment: CDR1 SGHRS and CDR2 YFSETQ. This CDR3 has 18 amino acids. Trimming took off 1 base at V and 4 bases at J, with 20 bases between the two ends. The CDR3 is CASSLSPRLSTPTGELFF. CDR3 coding DNA: TGCGCCAGCAGCTTGTCACCCAGACTATCGACACCCACCGGGGAGCTGTTTTTT.

This sequence joins TRBV5-4 and TRBJ1-1, with D uncertain. Trimming cost V 0 bases and J 7 bases, with 7 bases left between them. The length of the CDR3 is 12 residues. In germline, CDR1 is SGHNT, CDR2 YYREEE (reference sequence). CDR3 amino acids: CASSLDSLEAFF. CDR3 DNA sequence: TGTGCCAGCAGCTTGGACAGCCTTGAAGCTTTCTTT.

The chain employs TRBV9 and TRBJ1-4, with 8 bases identical to TRBD1. J gave up 6 bases and V 2 bases, and 3 bases lay outside the gene matches. Germline CDR1 is SGDLS and CDR2 is YYNGEE. The CDR3 is 14 residues long. CDR3 sequence (DNA): TGTGCCAGCAGCGTGGACAGGGCGCATGAAAAACTGTTTTTT. This gives the protein CASSVDRAHEKLFF.

Here the CDR3 DNA reads TGTGCCATCAGTGGGGTAGGGAACACCGGGGAGCTGTTTTTT. Amino acid sequence: CAISGVGNTGELFF. The chain recombines TRBV10-3 with TRBJ2-2; no reliable D call. V was shortened by 4 bases and J by 1 base, with 7 bases between the two germline ends. There are 14 residues in the CDR3. CDR1 is ENHRY, CDR2 SYGVKD, per germline.

The chain combines TRBV9 with TRBJ2-3; 9 nucleotides align to TRBD2. The CDR3 runs 14 residues. The germline CDR1 and CDR2 sequences are SGDLS and YYNGEE. The J segment lost 7 bases and the V segment lost 0 bases, leaving 3 bases of the junction unmatched. CDR3 region: CASSVAASGNTQYF. In nucleotides, the CDR3 is TGTGCCAGCAGCGTAGCGGCTAGCGGGAATACGCAGTATTTT.